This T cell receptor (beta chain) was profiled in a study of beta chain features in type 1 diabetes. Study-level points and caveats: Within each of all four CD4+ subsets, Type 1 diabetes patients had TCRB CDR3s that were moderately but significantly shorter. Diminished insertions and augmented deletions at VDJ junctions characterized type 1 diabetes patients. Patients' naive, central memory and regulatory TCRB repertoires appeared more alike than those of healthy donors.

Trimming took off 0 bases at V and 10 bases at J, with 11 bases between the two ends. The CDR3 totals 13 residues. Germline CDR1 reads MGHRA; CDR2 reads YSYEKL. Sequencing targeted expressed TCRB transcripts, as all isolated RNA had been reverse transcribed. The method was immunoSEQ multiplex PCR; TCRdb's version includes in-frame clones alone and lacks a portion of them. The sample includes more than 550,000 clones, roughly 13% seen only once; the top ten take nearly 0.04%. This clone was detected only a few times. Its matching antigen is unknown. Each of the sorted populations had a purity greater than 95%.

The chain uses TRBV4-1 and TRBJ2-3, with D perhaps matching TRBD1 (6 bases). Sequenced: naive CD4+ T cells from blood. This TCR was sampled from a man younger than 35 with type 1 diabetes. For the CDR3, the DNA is TGCGCCAGCAGCCAAGAGGGGGCGATGGCGCAGTATTTT. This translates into CASSQEGAMAQYF.